Listed here is a single T cell receptor beta chain. The antigen is undetermined. The data originate from a study of T cells in localized non-small cell lung cancer. Regarding the study as a whole: The tumor had only one region sequenced, so heterogeneity remains possible. Greater T cell density in blood accompanied longer overall survival. Median approximately 61 top-100 tumor clones were shared with paired adjacent lung. Clonality of T cells reached its maximum in uninvolved adjacent lung, surpassing tumor.

Profiling relied on immunoSEQ multiplex PCR, and the TCRdb table lists in-frame clones only, not all of them. Of tens of thousands of clones listed, roughly 90% are singletons. J gave up 6 bases and V 5 bases, and 6 bases lay outside the gene matches. This CDR3 region has 14 residues. CDR1 and CDR2 (germline): MNHEY, SMNVEV (reference sequence). This TCR was recovered from a female donor at least 60 years old with stage I lung adenocarcinoma. The chain has TRBV27 and TRBJ2-2; 7 positions agree with TRBD2. Sequencing used peripheral blood, obtained before any cancer treatment. Here the CDR3 DNA reads TGTGCCAGCAGTAGGGACTATCTTTCCGGGGAGCTGTTTTTT. Translated: CASSRDYLSGELFF.